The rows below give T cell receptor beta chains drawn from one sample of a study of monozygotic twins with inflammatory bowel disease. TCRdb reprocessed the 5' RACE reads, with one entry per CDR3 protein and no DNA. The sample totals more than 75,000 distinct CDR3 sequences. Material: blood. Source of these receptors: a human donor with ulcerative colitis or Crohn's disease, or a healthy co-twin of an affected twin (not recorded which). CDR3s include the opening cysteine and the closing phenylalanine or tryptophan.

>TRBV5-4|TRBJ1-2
CASSPGGGRQRVYGYTF
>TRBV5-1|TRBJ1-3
CASSVGQVNSGNTIYF
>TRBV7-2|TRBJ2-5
CASSRVTEQETQYF
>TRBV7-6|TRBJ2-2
CASSLSWGRLSGGPPGELFF
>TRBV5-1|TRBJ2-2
CASSLRGGNTGELFF
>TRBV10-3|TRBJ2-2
CAIRAGGSDTGELFF
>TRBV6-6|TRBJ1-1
CASREDGTTEAFF
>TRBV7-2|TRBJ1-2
CASSLVSTTNYGYTF
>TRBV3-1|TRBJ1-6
CASSQGGPTVYNSPLHF
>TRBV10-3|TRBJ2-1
CAISQRLANEQFF
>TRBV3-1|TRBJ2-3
CASSQNPVAGVTDTQYF
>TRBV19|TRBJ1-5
CASSMGIGNQPQHF
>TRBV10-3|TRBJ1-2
CATVTGTVYGYTF
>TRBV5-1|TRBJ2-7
CASSSSTGTGSYEQYF
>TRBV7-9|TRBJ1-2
CASSLTGAANSNYGYTF
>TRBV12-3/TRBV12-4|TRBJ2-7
CASSLKGRGPSKQYF
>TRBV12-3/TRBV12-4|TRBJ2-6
CASSYVQGSGANVLTF
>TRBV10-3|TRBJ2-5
CAINVDSDQETQYF
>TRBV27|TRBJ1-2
CASSLWVGEGYTF
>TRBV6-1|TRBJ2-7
CASSDRDGTGYEQYF
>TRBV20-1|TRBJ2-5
CSARGGTETQYF
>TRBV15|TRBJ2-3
CATSSHSGTDTQYF
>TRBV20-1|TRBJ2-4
CSAENGSRKNIQYF
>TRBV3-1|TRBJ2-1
CASSQTGTAIEEFF
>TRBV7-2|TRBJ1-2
CASSLAGGRGYTF
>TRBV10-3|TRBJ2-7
CAISDRRPPSYEQYF
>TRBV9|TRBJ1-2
CASSARHRAPSYGYTF
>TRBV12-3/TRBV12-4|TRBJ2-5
CASSLVLGGTAYGTQYF
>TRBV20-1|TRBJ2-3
CSARTIFAGGYSTDTQYF
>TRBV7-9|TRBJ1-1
CASSLALGSEAFF
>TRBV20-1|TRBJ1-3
CSARAFSGNTIYF
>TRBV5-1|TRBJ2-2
CASSRDSLSGELFF
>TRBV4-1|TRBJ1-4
CASSPPALRANEKLFF
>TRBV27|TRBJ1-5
CASSPTAFIYNQPQHF
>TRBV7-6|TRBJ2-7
CASSSGLGDEQYF
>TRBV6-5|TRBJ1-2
CASSYRAGNGYTF
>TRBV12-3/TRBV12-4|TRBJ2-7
CASSQQGRYEQYF
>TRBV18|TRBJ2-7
CASSPGGWYEQYF
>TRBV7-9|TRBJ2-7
CASRGWTGDPWEQYF
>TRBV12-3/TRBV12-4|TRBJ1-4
CASSLRQGWEKLFF
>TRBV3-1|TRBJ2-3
CASSQVESGGADTQYF
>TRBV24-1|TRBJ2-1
CATSDAPGGESSYNEQFF
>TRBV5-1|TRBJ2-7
CASSMTGFYEQYF
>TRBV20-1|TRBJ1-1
CSAYTELNTEAFF
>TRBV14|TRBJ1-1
CASSQEFIWQKNTEAFF
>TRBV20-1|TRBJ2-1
CSAVPAGAFEQFF
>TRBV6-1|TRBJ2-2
CASSLTDLITMNTGELFF
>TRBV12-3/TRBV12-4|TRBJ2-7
CASSFEQSYEQYF